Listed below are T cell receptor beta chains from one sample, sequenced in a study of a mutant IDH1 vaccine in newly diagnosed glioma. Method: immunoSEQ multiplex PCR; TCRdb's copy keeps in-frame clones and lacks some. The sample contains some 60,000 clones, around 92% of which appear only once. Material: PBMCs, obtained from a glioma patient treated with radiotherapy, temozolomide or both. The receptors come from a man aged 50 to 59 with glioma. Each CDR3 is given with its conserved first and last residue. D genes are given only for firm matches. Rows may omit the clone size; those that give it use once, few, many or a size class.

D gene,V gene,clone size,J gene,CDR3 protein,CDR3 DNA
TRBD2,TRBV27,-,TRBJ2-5,CASSNSGGYETQYF,TGTGCCAGCAGTAATAGCGGGGGGTATGAGACCCAGTACTTC
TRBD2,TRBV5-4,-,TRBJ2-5,CASSLPSGGAGKTQYF,TGTGCCAGCAGCTTGCCAAGCGGGGGGGCCGGGAAGACCCAGTACTTC
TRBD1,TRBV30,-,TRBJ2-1,CAWGDSPGSYNEQFF,TGTGCCTGGGGGGACAGTCCAGGCTCCTACAATGAGCAGTTCTTC
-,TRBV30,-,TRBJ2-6,CARDTGLFSGANVLTF,TGTGCCCGCGATACCGGACTGTTCTCTGGGGCCAACGTCCTGACTTTC
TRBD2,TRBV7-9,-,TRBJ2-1,CASSLASAGLAYNEQFF,TGTGCCAGCAGCTTAGCATCTGCTGGACTAGCATACAATGAGCAGTTCTTC
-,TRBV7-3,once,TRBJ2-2,CASSRGHVDTGELFF,TGTGCCAGCAGCCGGGGACATGTGGACACCGGGGAGCTGTTTTTT
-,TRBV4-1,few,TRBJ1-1,CASSREGARNTEAFF,TGCGCCAGCAGCCGAGAAGGGGCGCGCAACACTGAAGCTTTCTTT
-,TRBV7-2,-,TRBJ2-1,CASSSDNEQFF,TGTGCCAGCAGCTCGGACAATGAGCAGTTCTTC
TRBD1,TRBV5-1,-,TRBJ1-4,CASSPGAGGMANEKLFF,TGCGCCAGCAGCCCGGGGGCAGGGGGCATGGCTAATGAAAAACTGTTTTTT
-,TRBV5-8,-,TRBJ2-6,CASDRGQGSGANVLTF,TGTGCCAGCGATAGGGGACAAGGCTCTGGGGCCAACGTCCTGACTTTC
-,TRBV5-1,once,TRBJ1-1,CASSSDTEAFF,TGCGCCAGCAGCTCGGACACTGAAGCTTTCTTT
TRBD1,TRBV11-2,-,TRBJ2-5,CASSLEGTGGRETQYF,TGTGCCAGCAGCTTAGAGGGGACAGGGGGACGAGAGACCCAGTACTTC
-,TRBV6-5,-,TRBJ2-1,CASSPRDWTNEQFF,TGTGCCAGCAGTCCTCGGGATTGGACAAATGAGCAGTTCTTC
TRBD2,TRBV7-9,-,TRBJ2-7,CASSFGGMNYEQYF,TGTGCCAGCAGTTTCGGGGGGATGAACTACGAGCAGTACTTC
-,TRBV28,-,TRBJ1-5,CASRELRGNQPQHF,TGTGCCAGCAGGGAACTCCGGGGCAATCAGCCCCAGCATTTT
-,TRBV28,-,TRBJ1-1,CASSPIGRGREAFF,TGTGCCAGCAGCCCCATAGGGAGGGGAAGGGAAGCTTTCTTT
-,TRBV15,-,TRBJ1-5,CATTGRAGAGQPQHF,TGTGCCACCACTGGGAGGGCAGGGGCCGGACAGCCCCAGCATTTT
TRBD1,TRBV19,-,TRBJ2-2,CASLDRPNTGELFF,TGTGCCAGCCTGGACAGGCCTAACACCGGGGAGCTGTTTTTT
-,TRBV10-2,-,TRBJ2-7,CAGSLGRGEQYF,TGCGCCGGCTCGCTGGGGAGAGGGGAGCAGTACTTC
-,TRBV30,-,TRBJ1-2,CAWNVEWGGYTF,TGTGCCTGGAACGTAGAATGGGGAGGCTACACCTTC
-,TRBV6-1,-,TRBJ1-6,CASSEGGHHSPLHF,TGTGCCAGCAGTGAGGGGGGGCACCATTCACCCCTCCACTTT
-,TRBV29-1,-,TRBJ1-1,CSVEAGYTEAFF,TGCAGCGTTGAAGCAGGTTACACTGAAGCTTTCTTT
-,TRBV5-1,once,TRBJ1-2,CASRHGTLGLTNYGYTF,TGCGCCAGCAGACATGGGACGTTAGGTTTAACTAACTATGGCTACACCTTC
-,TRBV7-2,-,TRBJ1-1,CASSEMGLLNTEAFF,TGTGCCAGCAGCGAAATGGGGCTCTTGAACACTGAAGCTTTCTTT
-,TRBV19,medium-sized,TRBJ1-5,CASKGGNQPQHF,TGTGCCTCGAAGGGGGGCAATCAGCCCCAGCATTTT
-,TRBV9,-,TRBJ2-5,CASSVGTTGIQETQYF,TGTGCCAGCAGCGTAGGGACAACAGGAATCCAAGAGACCCAGTACTTC
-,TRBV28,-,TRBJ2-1,CASSQENEQFF,TGTGCCAGCAGCCAAGAGAATGAGCAGTTCTTC
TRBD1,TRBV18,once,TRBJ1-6,CASSPDRVSNSPLHF,TGTGCCAGCTCACCCGACAGGGTCAGTAATTCACCCCTCCACTTT
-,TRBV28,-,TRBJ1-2,CASSRVLANYGYTF,TGTGCCAGCAGTAGGGTACTCGCTAACTATGGCTACACCTTC
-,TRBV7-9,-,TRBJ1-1,CASSLGLTEAFF,TGTGCCAGCAGCTTAGGACTCACTGAAGCTTTCTTT
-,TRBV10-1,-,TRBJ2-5,CASSEGGFQETQYF,TGCGCCAGCAGTGAGGGGGGCTTCCAAGAGACCCAGTACTTC
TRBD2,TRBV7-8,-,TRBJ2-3,CASSLAGGGLDTDTQYF,TGTGCCAGCAGCTTAGCGGGGGGGGGATTGGACACAGATACGCAGTATTTT
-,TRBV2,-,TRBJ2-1,CASSQEAGSYNEQFF,TGTGCCAGCAGTCAGGAAGCGGGCTCCTACAATGAGCAGTTCTTC
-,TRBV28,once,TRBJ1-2,CASVVGTLNYGYTF,TGTGCCTCAGTGGTCGGGACCCTTAACTATGGCTACACCTTC
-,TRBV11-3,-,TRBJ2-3,CASSSLGDTDTQYF,TGTGCCAGCAGCTCCCTGGGGGACACAGATACGCAGTATTTT
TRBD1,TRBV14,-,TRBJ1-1,CASSTHPGQMNGEAFF,TGTGCCAGCAGCACCCATCCGGGACAGATGAACGGTGAAGCTTTCTTT
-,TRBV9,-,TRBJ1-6,CASSVAGSGSPLHF,TGTGCCAGCAGCGTAGCGGGGTCTGGGTCACCCCTCCACTTT
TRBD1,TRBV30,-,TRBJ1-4,CAWGQGGITNEKLFF,TGTGCCTGGGGCCAGGGGGGAATTACTAATGAAAAACTGTTTTTT
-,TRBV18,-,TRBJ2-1,CASSPGLYNEQFF,TGTGCCAGCTCACCGGGTCTATACAATGAGCAGTTCTTC
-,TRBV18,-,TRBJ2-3,CASSPSTDTQYF,TGTGCCAGCTCCCCTAGCACAGATACGCAGTATTTT
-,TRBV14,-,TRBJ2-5,CASSWDFQETQYF,TGTGCCAGCAGCTGGGACTTTCAAGAGACCCAGTACTTC
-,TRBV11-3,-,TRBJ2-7,CASSLVGGPTYEQYF,TGTGCCAGCAGCTTAGTGGGCGGACCTACCTACGAGCAGTACTTC
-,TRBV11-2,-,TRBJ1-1,CASSLEPASDTEAFF,TGTGCCAGCAGCTTAGAGCCCGCGAGCGACACTGAAGCTTTCTTT
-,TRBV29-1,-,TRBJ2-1,CSVGSLGYNEQFF,TGCAGCGTTGGGTCTCTGGGATACAATGAGCAGTTCTTC
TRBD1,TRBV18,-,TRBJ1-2,CASSTPGQASYGYTF,TGTGCCAGCTCAACTCCGGGACAGGCCTCCTATGGCTACACCTTC
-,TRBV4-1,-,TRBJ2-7,CASSHPGEPTYEQYF,TGCGCCAGCAGCCACCCCGGGGAGCCAACCTACGAGCAGTACTTC
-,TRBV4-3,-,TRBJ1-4,CASSQEEGGKKLFF,TGCGCCAGCAGCCAAGAAGAGGGGGGGAAAAAACTGTTTTTT
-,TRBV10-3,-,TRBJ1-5,CAISESSTGNQPQHF,TGTGCCATCAGTGAGTCGAGTACAGGCAATCAGCCCCAGCATTTT
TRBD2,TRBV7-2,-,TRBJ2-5,CANSRWGGTETQYF,TGTGCCAACTCCAGGTGGGGGGGGACGGAGACCCAGTACTTC
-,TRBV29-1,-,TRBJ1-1,CSVEGRGGSEAFF,TGCAGCGTTGAGGGGAGGGGTGGCTCTGAAGCTTTCTTT
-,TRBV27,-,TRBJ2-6,CASSLEGPRYSGANVLTF,TGTGCCAGCAGTTTAGAGGGGCCCCGTTACTCTGGGGCCAACGTCCTGACTTTC
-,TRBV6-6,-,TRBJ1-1,CASSLSVEAFF,TGTGCCAGCTCGTTGTCGGTTGAAGCTTTCTTT
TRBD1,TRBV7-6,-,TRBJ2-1,CASTEGQRNEQFF,TGTGCCAGCACCGAGGGACAGCGGAATGAGCAGTTCTTC
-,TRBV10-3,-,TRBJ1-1,CAISVGQGQAFF,TGTGCCATCAGTGTAGGGCAGGGACAAGCTTTCTTT
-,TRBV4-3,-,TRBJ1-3,CASSQEGFQGTGNTIYF,TGCGCCAGCAGCCAAGAGGGGTTTCAGGGAACTGGAAACACCATATATTTT
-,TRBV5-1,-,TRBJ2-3,CASRFRALEADTQYF,TGCGCCAGCAGGTTTCGCGCTTTAGAGGCAGATACGCAGTATTTT
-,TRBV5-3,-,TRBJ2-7,CARSQGQPSSYEQYF,TGTGCCAGAAGCCAAGGACAGCCGAGCTCCTACGAGCAGTACTTC
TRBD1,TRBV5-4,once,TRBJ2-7,CASSMKGQGPSYEQYF,TGTGCCAGCAGCATGAAAGGACAGGGTCCATCCTACGAGCAGTACTTC
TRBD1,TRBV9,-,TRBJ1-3,CASSAMGQGNTIYF,TGTGCCAGCAGCGCGATGGGACAGGGAAACACCATATATTTT